This TCR beta chain derives from a study of glioma-infiltrating T cells after dendritic cell vaccination. Study-level information: Dendritic cell vaccination trial patients had either newly diagnosed or recurrent glioblastoma.

Germline V lookup: CDR1 SGHRS, CDR2 YFSETQ. The V and J ends lost 0 bases and 0 bases respectively, with 3 bases between them. CDR3 length equals 14 residues. Up to about 2 ug genomic DNA was used for TCRB CDR3 amplification. Amplification used 60 V beta primers and 13 J beta primers. Generated by immunoSEQ multiplex PCR, the TCRdb table keeps only in-frame clones and is missing some. There are tens of thousands of clones in the sample; 65% to 90% occur only once, and 15% to 18% lies in the top ten. The TCR comes from a human donor with glioblastoma. Here the sequenced sample was blood, taken before dendritic cell vaccination. The gene calls are TRBV5-1 and TRBJ2-2; D is unresolved. The CDR3 protein is CASSLVTNTGELFF. The DNA for the CDR3 is TGCGCCAGCAGCTTGGTAACGAACACCGGGGAGCTGTTTTTT.